This T cell receptor (beta chain) was observed in a study of blood T cell repertoires in COVID-19. Study at large: Samples of COVID-19 (acute and convalescent) were obtained from the United States, Italy and Spain.

Trimming stripped 1 base from V and 0 bases from J, with 5 bases between. Germline lookup yields CDR1 SQVTM and CDR2 ANQGSEA. The CDR3 length is 13 residues. In the authors' workflow: Amplification from reference gene primers served as the basis for estimated nucleated cell counts. Some clones are missing from TCRdb's copy, which holds only in-frame ones; the method was immunoSEQ multiplex PCR. For V, J and clone size, that table is used; D and trimming come from the DNA. In the table there are 450,000 or so clones, nearly 90% of which are singletons. The receptor's source is a young man with COVID-19, enrolled during active disease. This chain joins TRBV29-1 and TRBJ2-3; D gene ambiguous. The sample comprised peripheral blood. The CDR3 bases are TGCAGCGTTGAAGGGGCAAGCACAGATACGCAGTATTTT. This gives the protein CSVEGASTDTQYF.